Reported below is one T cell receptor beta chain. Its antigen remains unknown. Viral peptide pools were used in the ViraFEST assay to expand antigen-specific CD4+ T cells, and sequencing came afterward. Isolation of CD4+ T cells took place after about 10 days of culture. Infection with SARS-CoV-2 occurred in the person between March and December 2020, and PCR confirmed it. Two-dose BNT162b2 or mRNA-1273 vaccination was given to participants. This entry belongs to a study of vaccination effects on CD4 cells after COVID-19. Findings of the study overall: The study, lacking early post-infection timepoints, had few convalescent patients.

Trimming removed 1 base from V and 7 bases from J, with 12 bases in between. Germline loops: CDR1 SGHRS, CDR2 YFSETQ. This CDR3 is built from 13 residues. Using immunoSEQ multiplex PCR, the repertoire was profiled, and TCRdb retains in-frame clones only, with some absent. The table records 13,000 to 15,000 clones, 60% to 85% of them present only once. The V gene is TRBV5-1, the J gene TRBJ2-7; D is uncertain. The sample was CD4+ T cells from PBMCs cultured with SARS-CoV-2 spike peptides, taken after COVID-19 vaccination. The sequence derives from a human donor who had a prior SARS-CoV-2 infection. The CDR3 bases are TGCGCCAGCAGCTTGTACATCGCGTGGGAGCAGTACTTC. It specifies CASSLYIAWEQYF.